This T cell receptor beta chain was sequenced in a study of low-dose radiotherapy and immunotherapy resistance in tumors. Time point meaning: before trial treatment. As a condition of eligibility, patients had advanced solid tumors lacking tumor-infiltrating lymphocytes. TRAV- and TRBV-specific primers, spanning alpha and beta chains, primed first-strand cDNA. TCR amplification used roughly 21 PCR cycles, a constant-region primer and a V-primer adapter. MiXCR, run by TCRdb on the reads, gives a single entry per CDR3 protein. This sample has tens of thousands of distinct CDR3 sequences, with roughly 19% found just once. The TCR was taken from a male donor with prostate cancer. The specimen comprised PBMCs, sampled before treatment.

CDR3 sequence reads: CASSLVAGRYDGYTF. CDR3 bases: TGTGCCAGCAGCTTGGTAGCGGGGCGTTATGATGGCTACACCTTC. The genes are TRBV5-6 and TRBJ1-2, with D possibly TRBD1 on 5 matching bases. The CDR3 covers 15 residues. The V gene's germline CDR1 is SGHDT and CDR2 YYEEEE. The V end lost 0 bases, the J end lost 6 bases, and 15 bases lay between the germline ends.